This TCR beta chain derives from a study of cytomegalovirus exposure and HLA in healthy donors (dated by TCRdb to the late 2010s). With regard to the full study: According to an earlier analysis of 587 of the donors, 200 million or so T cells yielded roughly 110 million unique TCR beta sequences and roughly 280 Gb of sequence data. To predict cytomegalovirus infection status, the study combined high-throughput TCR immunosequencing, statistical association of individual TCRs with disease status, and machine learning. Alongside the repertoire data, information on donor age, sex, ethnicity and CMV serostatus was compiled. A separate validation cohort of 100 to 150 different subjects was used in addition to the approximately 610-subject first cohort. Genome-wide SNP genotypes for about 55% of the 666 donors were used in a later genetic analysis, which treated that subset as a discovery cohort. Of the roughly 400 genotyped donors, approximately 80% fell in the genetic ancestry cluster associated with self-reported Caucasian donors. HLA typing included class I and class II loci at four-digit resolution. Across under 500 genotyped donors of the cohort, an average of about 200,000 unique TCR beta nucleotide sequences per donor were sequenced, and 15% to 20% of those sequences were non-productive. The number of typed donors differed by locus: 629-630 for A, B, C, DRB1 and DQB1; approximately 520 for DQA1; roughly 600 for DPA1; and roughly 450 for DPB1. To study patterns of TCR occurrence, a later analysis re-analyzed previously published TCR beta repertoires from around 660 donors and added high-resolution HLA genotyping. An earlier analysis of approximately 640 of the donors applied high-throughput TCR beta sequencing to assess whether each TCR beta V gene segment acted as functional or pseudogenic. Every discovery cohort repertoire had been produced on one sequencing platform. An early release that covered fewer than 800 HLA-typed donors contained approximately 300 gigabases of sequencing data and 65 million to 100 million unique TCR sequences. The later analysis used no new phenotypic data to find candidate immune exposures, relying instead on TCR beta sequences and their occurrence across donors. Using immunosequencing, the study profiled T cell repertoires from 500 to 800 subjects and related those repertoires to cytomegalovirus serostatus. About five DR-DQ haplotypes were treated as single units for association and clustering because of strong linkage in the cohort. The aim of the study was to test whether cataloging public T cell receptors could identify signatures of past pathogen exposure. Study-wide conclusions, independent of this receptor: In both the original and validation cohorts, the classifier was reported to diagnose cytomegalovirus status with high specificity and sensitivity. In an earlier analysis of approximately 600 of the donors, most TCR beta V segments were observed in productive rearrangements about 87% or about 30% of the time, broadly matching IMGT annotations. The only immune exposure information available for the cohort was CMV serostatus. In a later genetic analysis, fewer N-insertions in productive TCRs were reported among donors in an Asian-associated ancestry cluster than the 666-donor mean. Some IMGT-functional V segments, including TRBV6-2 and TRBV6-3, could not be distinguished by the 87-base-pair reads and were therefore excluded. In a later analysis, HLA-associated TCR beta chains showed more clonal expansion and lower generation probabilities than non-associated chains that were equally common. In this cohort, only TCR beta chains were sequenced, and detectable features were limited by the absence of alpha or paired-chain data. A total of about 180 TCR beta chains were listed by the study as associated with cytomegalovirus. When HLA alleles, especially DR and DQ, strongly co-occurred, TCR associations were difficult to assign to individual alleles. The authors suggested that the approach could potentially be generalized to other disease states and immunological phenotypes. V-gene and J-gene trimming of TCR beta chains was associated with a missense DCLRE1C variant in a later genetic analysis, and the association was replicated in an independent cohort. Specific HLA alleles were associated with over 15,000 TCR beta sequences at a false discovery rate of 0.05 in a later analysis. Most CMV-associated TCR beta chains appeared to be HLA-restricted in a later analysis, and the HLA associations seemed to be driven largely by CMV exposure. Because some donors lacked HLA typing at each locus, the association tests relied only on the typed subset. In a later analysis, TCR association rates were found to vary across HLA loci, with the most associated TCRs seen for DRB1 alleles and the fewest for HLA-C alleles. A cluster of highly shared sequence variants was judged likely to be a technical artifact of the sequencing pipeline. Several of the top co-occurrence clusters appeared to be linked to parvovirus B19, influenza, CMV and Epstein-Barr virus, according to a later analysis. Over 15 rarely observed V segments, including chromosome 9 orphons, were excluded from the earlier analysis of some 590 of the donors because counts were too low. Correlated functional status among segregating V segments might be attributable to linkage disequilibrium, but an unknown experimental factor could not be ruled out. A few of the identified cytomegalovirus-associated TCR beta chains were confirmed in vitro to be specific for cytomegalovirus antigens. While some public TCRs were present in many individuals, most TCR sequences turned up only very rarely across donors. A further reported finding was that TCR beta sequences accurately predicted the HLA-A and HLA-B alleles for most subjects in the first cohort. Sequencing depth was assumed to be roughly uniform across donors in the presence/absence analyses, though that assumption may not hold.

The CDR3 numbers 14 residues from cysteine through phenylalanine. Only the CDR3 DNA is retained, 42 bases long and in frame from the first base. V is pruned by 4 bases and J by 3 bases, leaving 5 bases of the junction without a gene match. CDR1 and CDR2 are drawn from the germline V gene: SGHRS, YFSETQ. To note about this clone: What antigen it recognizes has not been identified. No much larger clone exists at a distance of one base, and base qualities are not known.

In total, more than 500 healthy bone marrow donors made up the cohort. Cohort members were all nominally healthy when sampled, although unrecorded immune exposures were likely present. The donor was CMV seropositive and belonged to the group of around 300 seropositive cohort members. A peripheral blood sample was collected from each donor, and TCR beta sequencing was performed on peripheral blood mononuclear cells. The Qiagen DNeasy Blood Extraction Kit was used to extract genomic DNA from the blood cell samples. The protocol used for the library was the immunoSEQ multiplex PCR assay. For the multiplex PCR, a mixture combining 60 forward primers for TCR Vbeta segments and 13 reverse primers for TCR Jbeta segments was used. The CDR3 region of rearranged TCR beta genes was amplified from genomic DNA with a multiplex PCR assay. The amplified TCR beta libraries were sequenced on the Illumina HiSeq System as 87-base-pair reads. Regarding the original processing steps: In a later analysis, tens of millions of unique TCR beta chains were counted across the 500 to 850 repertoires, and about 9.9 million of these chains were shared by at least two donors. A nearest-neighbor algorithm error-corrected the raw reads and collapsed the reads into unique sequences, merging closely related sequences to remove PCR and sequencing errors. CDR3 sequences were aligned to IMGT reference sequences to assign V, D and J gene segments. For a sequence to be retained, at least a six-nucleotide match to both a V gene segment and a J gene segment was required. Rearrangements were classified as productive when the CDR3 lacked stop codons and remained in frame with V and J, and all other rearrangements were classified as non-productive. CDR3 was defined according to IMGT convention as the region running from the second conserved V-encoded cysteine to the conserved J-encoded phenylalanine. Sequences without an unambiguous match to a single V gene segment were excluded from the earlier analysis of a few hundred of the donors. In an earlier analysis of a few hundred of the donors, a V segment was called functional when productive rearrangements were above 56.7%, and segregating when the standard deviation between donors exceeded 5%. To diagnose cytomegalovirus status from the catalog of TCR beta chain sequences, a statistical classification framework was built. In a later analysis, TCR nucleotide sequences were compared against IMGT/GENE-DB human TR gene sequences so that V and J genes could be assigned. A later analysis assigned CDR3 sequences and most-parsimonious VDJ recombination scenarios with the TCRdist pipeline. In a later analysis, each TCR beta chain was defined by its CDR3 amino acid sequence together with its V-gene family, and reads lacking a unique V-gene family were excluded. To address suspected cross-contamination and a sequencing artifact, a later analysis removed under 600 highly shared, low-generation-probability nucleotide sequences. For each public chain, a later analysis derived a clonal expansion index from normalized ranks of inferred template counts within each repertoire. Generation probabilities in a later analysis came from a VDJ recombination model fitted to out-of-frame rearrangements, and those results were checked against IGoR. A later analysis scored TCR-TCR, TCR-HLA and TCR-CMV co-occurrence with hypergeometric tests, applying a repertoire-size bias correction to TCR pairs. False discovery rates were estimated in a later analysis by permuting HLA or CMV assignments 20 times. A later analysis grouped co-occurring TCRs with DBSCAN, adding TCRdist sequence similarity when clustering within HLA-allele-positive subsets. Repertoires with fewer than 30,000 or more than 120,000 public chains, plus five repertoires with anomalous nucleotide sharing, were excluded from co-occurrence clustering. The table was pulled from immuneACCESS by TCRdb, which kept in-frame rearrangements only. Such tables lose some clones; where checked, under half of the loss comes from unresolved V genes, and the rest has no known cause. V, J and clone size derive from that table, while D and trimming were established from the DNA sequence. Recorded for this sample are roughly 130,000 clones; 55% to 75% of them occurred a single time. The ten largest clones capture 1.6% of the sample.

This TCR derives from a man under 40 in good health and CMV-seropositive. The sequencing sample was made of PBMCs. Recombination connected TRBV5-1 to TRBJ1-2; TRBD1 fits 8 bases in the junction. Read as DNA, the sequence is TGCGCCAGCAGCAGCCAGGGGGCCGACTATGGCTACACCTTC. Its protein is CASSSQGADYGYTF.